This entry lists 8 T cell receptor beta chains sequenced from one sample in a study of blood T cell repertoires in COVID-19. Clones were sequenced by immunoSEQ multiplex PCR, and TCRdb holds only the in-frame ones, with some missing. The sample has about 120,000 clones; approximately 78% are singletons. The sample consisted of peripheral blood. All receptors derive from a man aged 65-85 years with acute or convalescent COVID-19.

The chain is built from TRBV2 and TRBJ2-3, with 8 bases fitting TRBD1. The junction had 7 bases not matched to a gene; V was cut back by 11 bases and J by 3 bases. The CDR3 runs to 13 residues. CDR1 is SNHLY, CDR2 FYNNEI, per germline. The CDR3 reads CAGQDRVTDTQYF. The CDR3 region has the DNA TGTGCCGGCCAGGACAGGGTAACAGATACGCAGTATTTT.

The chain employs TRBV3-1 (or the pseudogene TRBV3-2) and TRBJ2-5, with 7 bases that match TRBD2. V gave up 0 bases and J gave up 5 bases; unmatched junction bases: 3. The CDR3 sequence is 14 residues long. Per the germline V gene, CDR1 is LGHDT and CDR2 is YNNKEL (reference sequence). The CDR3 sequence: CASSQETSRETQYF. The CDR3 DNA reads TGTGCCAGCAGCCAAGAGACTAGCCGGGAGACCCAGTACTTC.

This clone was seen more than once but under ten times. The chain employs TRBV13 and TRBJ2-5, with D tentatively TRBD1 (5 bases). V was clipped by 3 bases and J by 10 bases, with 15 bases between them. The germline V gene encodes CDR1 PRHDT and CDR2 FYEKMQ (reference sequence). CDR3 length: 13 amino acids. The CDR3, as DNA: TGTGCCAGCAGCTTTTCTGAAGCCCAGGGCCAGTACTTC. It codes for CASSFSEAQGQYF. Variable domain in full (rest from reference TRBV13 and TRBJ2-5): AAGVIQSPRHLIKEKRETATLKCYPIPRHDTVYWYQQGPGQDPQFLISFYEKMQSDKGSIPDRFSAQQFSDYHSELNMSSLELGDSALYFCASSFSEAQGQYFGPGTRLLVL.

The chain couples TRBV27 to TRBJ1-4; TRBD1 agrees at 7 bases. The CDR3 length is 13 residues. Trimming removed 6 bases from V and 8 bases from J; junction bases left unmatched: 6. Germline CDR1 MNHEY, CDR2 SMNVEV (reference sequence). The CDR3 sequence: CASRSDRIEKLFF. CDR3 sequence (DNA): TGTGCCAGCAGGTCGGACAGGATCGAAAAACTGTTTTTT.

The chain joins TRBV5-6 to TRBJ1-5, with 9 nucleotides matching TRBD1. The CDR3 is 16 amino acids. Germline-derived CDR1 and CDR2 are SGHDT and YYEEEE. Trimming cost V 4 bases and J 7 bases; bases outside gene matches: 12. Here the CDR3 reads CASSIYGQGRRQPQHF. The CDR3 coding sequence is TGTGCCAGCAGCATTTATGGACAGGGGAGAAGACAGCCCCAGCATTTT.

The V gene is TRBV19, the J gene TRBJ2-4, with 7 bases fitting TRBD1. The CDR3 has 15 residues. Trimming took 8 bases from V and 2 from J; bases not matched to a gene: 9. Germline CDR1 LNHDA, CDR2 SQIVND (reference sequence). For the CDR3, the DNA is TGTGCCAGTGGCAGGGCAGGGGGACCCAAAAACATTCAGTACTTC. Its protein is CASGRAGGPKNIQYF.

Written as DNA, the CDR3 is TGTGCCAGCATAGACCCAGGGGAAGGGTACGAGCAGTACTTC. Protein product: CASIDPGEGYEQYF. This chain links TRBV28 with TRBJ2-7; the D gene is possibly TRBD1 (6 bases). Trimming took off 7 bases at V and 4 bases at J, with 17 bases between the two ends. Per the germline V gene, CDR1 is MDHEN and CDR2 is SYDVKM. The CDR3 loop spans 14 amino acids.

The chain links TRBV9 to TRBJ1-6; 9 nucleotides line up with TRBD1. After removal of 4 bases from V and 7 bases from J, the junction contained 9 bases not matched to a gene. The CDR3 length is 16 residues. Per the germline V gene, CDR1 is SGDLS and CDR2 is YYNGEE. CDR3 sequence: CASSLHGQGWNSPLHF. The CDR3 bases are TGTGCCAGCAGCTTGCACGGACAGGGGTGGAATTCACCCCTCCACTTT. The variable domain in full, completed from reference TRBV9 and TRBJ1-6, reads DSGVTQTPKHLITATGQRVTLRCSPRSGDLSVYWYQQSLDQGLQFLIQYYNGEERAKGNILERFSAQQFPDLHSELNLSSLELGDSALYFCASSLHGQGWNSPLHFGNGTRLTVT.